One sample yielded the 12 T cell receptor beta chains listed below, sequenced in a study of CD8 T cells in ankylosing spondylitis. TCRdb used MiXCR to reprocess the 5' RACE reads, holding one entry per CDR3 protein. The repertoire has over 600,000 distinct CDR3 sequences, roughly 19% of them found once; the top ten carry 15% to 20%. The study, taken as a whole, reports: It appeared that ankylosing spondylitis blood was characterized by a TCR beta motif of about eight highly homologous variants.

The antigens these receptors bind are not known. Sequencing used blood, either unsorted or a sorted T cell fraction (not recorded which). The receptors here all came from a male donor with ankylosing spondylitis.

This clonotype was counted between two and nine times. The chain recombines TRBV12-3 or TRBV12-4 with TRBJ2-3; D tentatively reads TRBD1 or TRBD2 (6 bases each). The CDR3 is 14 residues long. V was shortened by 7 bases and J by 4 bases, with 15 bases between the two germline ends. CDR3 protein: CASTRGGQADTQYF. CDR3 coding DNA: TGTGCCAGCACCAGGGGAGGTCAGGCAGATACGCAGTATTTT.

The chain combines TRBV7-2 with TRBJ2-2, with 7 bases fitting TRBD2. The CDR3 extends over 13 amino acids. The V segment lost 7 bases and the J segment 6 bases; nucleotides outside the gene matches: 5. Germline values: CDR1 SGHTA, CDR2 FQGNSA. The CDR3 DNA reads TGTGCCAGCACCGGACTAGGGGCCGGGGAGCTGTTTTTT. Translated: CASTGLGAGELFF.

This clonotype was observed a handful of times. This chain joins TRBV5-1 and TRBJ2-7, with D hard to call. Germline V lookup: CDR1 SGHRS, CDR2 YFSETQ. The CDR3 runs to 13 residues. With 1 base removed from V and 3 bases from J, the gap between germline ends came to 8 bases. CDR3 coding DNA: TGCGCCAGCAGCTTGCTGGACCGCTACGAGCAGTACTTC. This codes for CASSLLDRYEQYF.

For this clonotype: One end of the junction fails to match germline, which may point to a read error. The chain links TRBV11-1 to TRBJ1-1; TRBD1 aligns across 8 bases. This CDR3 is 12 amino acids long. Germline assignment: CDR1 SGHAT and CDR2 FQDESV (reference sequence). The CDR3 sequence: CACRGLGTEAFF. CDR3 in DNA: TGTGCCTGCAGGGGGCTAGGCACTGAAGCTTTCTTT.

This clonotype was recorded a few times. CDR3 amino acids: CASSYFGTGYEQYF. Here the CDR3 DNA reads TGTGCCAGCAGTTACTTCGGGACAGGGTACGAGCAGTACTTC. The chain combines TRBV6-2 or TRBV6-3 with TRBJ2-7; 9 nucleotides line up with TRBD1. V was pared by 1 base and J by 4 bases, with 2 bases of the junction left unmatched. CDR3 length: 14 amino acids. Germline lookup yields CDR1 MNHEY and CDR2 SVGEGT.

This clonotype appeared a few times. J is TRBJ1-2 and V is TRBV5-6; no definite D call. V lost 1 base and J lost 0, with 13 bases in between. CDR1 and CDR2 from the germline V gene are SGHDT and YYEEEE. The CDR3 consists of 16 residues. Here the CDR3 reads CASSLWKFNSNYGYTF. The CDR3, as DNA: TGTGCCAGCAGCTTGTGGAAGTTCAACTCTAACTATGGCTACACCTTC.

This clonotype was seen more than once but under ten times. The CDR3 DNA sequence: TGCAGCGTCAAATCCCCAGGGAACACTGAAGCTTTCTTT. Translation: CSVKSPGNTEAFF. The genes are TRBV29-1 and TRBJ1-1; no clear D gene. The length of the CDR3 is 13 residues. CDR1 and CDR2 (germline): SQVTM, ANQGSEA. Trimming left V 6 bases short and J 1 base short, with 12 bases between.

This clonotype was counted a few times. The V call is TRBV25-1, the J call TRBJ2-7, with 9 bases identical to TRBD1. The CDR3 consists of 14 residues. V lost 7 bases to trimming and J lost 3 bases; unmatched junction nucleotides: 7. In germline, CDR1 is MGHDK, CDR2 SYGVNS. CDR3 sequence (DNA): TGTGCCAGCACACAGGAGGGACAGGGCTACGAGCAGTACTTC. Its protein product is CASTQEGQGYEQYF.

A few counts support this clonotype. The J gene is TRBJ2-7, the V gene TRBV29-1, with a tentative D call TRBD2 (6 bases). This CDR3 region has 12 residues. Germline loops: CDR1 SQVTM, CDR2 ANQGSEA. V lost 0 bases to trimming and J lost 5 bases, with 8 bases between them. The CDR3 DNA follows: TGCAGCGTTGAAGACAGGGAGGACGAGCAGTACTTC. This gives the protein CSVEDREDEQYF.

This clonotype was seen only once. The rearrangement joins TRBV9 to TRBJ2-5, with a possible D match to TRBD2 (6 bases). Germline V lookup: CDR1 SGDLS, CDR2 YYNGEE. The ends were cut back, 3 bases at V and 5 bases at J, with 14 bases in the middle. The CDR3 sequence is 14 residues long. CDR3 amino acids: CASSARGNLETQYF. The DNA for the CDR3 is TGTGCCAGCAGCGCACGGGGGAATTTGGAGACCCAGTACTTC.

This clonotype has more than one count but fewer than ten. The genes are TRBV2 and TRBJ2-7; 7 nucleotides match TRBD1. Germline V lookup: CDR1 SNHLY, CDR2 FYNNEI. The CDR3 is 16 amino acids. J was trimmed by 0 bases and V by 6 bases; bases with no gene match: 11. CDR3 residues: CASRKEGAGPSYEQYF. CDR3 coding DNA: TGTGCCAGCAGAAAAGAGGGGGCAGGGCCCTCCTACGAGCAGTACTTC.

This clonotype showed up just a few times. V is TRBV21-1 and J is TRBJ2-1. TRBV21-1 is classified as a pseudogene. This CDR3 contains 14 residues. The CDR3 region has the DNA TGTGCCAGCAGCCCCGGGACTCTCTACAATGAGCAGTTCTTC. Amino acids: CASSPGTLYNEQFF.